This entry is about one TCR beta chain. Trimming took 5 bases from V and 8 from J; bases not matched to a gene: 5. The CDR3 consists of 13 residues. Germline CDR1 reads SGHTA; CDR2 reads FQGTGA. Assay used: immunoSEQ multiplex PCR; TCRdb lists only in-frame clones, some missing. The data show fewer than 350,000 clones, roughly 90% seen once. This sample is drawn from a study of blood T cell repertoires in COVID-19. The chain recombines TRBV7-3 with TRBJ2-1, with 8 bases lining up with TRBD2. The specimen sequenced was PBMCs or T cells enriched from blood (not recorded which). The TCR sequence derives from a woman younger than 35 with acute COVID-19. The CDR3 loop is CASSLGLAHEQFF. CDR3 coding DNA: TGTGCCAGCAGCCTCGGACTAGCCCATGAGCAGTTCTTC. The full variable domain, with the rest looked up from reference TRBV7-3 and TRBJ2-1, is GAGVSQTPSNKVTEKGKYVELRCDPISGHTALYWYRQSLGQGPEFLIYFQGTGAADDSGLPNDRFFAVRPEGSVSTLKIQRTERGDSAVYLCASSLGLAHEQFFGPGTRLTVL.